This is a list of T cell receptor beta chains from one sample in a study of PD-1 blockade in classical Hodgkin lymphoma. Sequencing used immunoSEQ multiplex PCR; TCRdb keeps in-frame clones, though not all of them. The table lists tens of thousands of clones, 75% to 90% of them singletons, with more than 3% in the top ten. Sample: CD4+ T cells from blood, taken before the fourth cycle of nivolumab. The receptor set was obtained from a human donor with classical Hodgkin lymphoma. Each CDR3 is given with its conserved first and last residue. Each record gives: D gene, clone size, V gene, J gene, CDR3 DNA, CDR3 protein. D genes are given only for firm matches. Expanded clones get a size class; other rows say once, few or many, or leave the size out.

>NA|few|TRBV19|TRBJ1-1
TGTGCCAGTAGTATCGGCAGAATAAACACTGAAGCTTTCTTT
CASSIGRINTEAFF
>TRBD1|NA|TRBV18|TRBJ1-1
TGTGCCAGCTCACCACCGGGACAGGGGTTTCTTCCGGCTTTCTTT
CASSPPGQGFLPAFF
>TRBD1|once|TRBV9|TRBJ1-4
TGTGCCAGCAGCGCTACAGGGGGCCCGGGTGAAAAACTGTTTTTT
CASSATGGPGEKLFF
>NA|NA|TRBV7-9|TRBJ1-1
TGTGCCAGCAGCCCGGGTGGGACGGCGAACACTGAAGCTTTCTTT
CASSPGGTANTEAFF
>NA|few|TRBV6-5|TRBJ1-6
TGTGCCAGCAGTTACTCTTACAGTAGAGACTCACCCCTCCACTTT
CASSYSYSRDSPLHF
>NA|NA|TRBV5-1|TRBJ1-1
TGCGCCAGCAGCTTTGGGCATGGGCGGGCCACTGAAGCTTTCTTT
CASSFGHGRATEAFF
>NA|NA|TRBV19|TRBJ1-5
TGTGCCAGTACTCCAATCGGAGGTGACAATCAGCCCCAGCATTTT
CASTPIGGDNQPQHF
>NA|NA|TRBV19|TRBJ1-5
TGTGCCAGTAGCTCGCACAATCAGCCCCAGCATTTT
CASSSHNQPQHF
>NA|NA|TRBV7-2|TRBJ2-3
TGTGCCAGCAGCCCCCCTTGGCCGGGGGCCGACACAGATACGCAGTATTTT
CASSPPWPGADTDTQYF
>NA|NA|TRBV6-6|TRBJ1-5
TGTGCCAGCATTCAGGGAAGCAATCAGCCCCAGCATTTT
CASIQGSNQPQHF
>TRBD2|NA|TRBV10-1|TRBJ2-3
TGCGCCAGACGTTCCCGGGGGGGCCTAGATACGCAGTATTTT
CARRSRGGLDTQYF
>TRBD1|NA|TRBV13|TRBJ1-1
TGTGCCAGCAGCTTAGATAGATGGGACAGGGCGGACACTGAAGCTTTCTTT
CASSLDRWDRADTEAFF
>NA|NA|TRBV7-9|TRBJ1-2
TGTGCCAGCAGCCCTCTCATCTCCCTGATGTACACCTTC
CASSPLISLMYTF
>NA|NA|TRBV5-1|TRBJ1-5
TGCGCCAGCAGCTTGGGTCAGGCGGATCAGCCCCAGCATTTT
CASSLGQADQPQHF
>NA|NA|TRBV6-6|TRBJ2-1
TGTGCCAGCAGCCCAACGACTCCGAACAATGAGCAGTTCTTC
CASSPTTPNNEQFF